Sequencing of this T cell receptor beta chain was carried out in a study of blood T cell repertoires in COVID-19. Study at large: Specimens from acute and convalescent COVID-19 originated in the United States, Italy and Spain. T cells, B-cell-depleted T cells, or PBMCs supplied cDNA or gDNA.

The V gene's germline CDR1 is SNHLY and CDR2 FYNNEI. The CDR3 has 14 residues. V lost 1 base and J lost 12, with 13 bases in between. Original analysis: Using reference gene primer amplification, nucleated cell counts were estimated. Clones were read by immunoSEQ multiplex PCR, and TCRdb kept only the in-frame ones, dropping some. The V and J calls and clone size were taken over from that table, and D and trimming were inferred from the DNA. The sample yields 130,000 or so clones, more than 85% seen once. This clone has more than one count but fewer than ten. The material sequenced was peripheral blood. The rearrangement links TRBV2 to TRBJ1-6; a possible D gene is TRBD1 (5 bases). This sequence was found in a man in his forties or fifties with active or convalescent COVID-19. CDR3: CASSEGRVSLPLHF. DNA of the CDR3: TGTGCCAGCAGTGAAGGCAGGGTCAGCTTACCCCTCCACTTT.